This T cell receptor (beta chain) appears in the sequencing data of a study of PD-1 blockade in classical Hodgkin lymphoma. Regarding the study as a whole: TCR diversity in CD4+, not CD8+, cells rose significantly by C4D1.

Documented time point: cycle 4 day 1 (C4D1), after about 6 weeks of nivolumab. All trial patients relapsed after autologous stem cell transplantation. The authors purified CD4+ T cells from thawed PBMCs by magnetic negative selection. Here immunoSEQ multiplex PCR was the method, and the copy in TCRdb shows in-frame clones only, minus some. Of about 32,000 clones listed, 92% are singletons. As for this clone: Its specificity is not known.

Germline V gene sequence: CDR1 LNHDA, CDR2 SQIVND (reference sequence). The CDR3 runs to 14 residues. The J segment lost 6 bases and the V segment lost 7 bases, leaving 5 bases of the junction unmatched. The source is a human donor with classical Hodgkin lymphoma. The J gene is TRBJ2-2, the V gene TRBV19, with 10 bases matching TRBD2. Sequenced material: CD4+ T cells from blood, taken before the fourth cycle of nivolumab. CDR3 loop: CASTTGLASGELFF. The CDR3 region has the DNA TGTGCCAGTACTACGGGACTAGCGTCCGGGGAGCTGTTTTTT.